The rows below give T cell receptor beta chains drawn from one sample of a study of long-term antiretroviral therapy in people with HIV. Data came from immunoSEQ multiplex PCR; TCRdb stores just in-frame clones and leaves some out. Here the sample spans thousands of clones, 73% being singletons. This specimen was unsorted PBMCs, taken 0.2 years after starting antiretroviral therapy. These receptor sequences come from a man aged 35 to 55 with HIV. Both conserved end residues are trimmed from each CDR3.

TRBV7-8,TRBJ1-5,ASSPNVLTDQPQH
TRBV4-2,TRBJ2-7,ASSQDRTSGGVIINEQY
TRBV19,TRBJ2-7,ASSWTGESYEQY
TRBV4-2,TRBJ1-2,ASSQDRGGFYGYT
TRBV9,TRBJ1-6,ASSLQGSRSPLH
TRBV29-1,TRBJ1-1,SVPGGNTEAF
TRBV7-9,TRBJ2-1,ASSLPYNEQF
TRBV7-9,TRBJ1-5,ASSPGQGIDSNQPQH
TRBV7-9,TRBJ1-1,ASSLTGNTEAF
TRBV4-2,TRBJ2-1,ASSPPWAEGGNEQF
TRBV19,TRBJ2-2,ASPNTGELF
TRBV5-1,TRBJ1-1,ASSERQGADTEAF
TRBV18,TRBJ2-7,ASSPRGTTWEGQGFYEQY
TRBV29-1,TRBJ1-1,SVTFVGNTEAF
TRBV5-1,TRBJ2-7,ASSLDRTGGLPEQY
TRBV5-5,TRBJ2-1,ASSLRSQTYNEQF
TRBV6-5,TRBJ2-7,ASSYSVGTSYEQY
TRBV4-1,TRBJ2-5,ASSQEGLETQY
TRBV4-1,TRBJ1-5,ASSQEGAASNQPQH